This entry lists 8 T cell receptor beta chains sequenced from one sample in a study of cytomegalovirus exposure and HLA in healthy donors. The PCR made use of 60 Vbeta and 13 Jbeta primers. Using immunoSEQ multiplex PCR, the repertoire was profiled, and TCRdb retains in-frame clones only, with some absent. The table lists about 300,000 clones, about nine tenths of them singletons. The sample taken for sequencing was PBMCs. These receptor sequences come from a man between 40 and 49 years old in good health and CMV-seropositive.

The J gene is TRBJ2-1, the V gene TRBV11-3; D not certain. This CDR3 region has 16 residues. Looked up from germline, CDR1 is SGHNT and CDR2 is YENEEA. Trimming removed 0 bases at V and 0 bases at J, with 9 bases between. The CDR3 reads CASSLDSVSSYNEQFF. In nucleotides, the CDR3 is TGTGCCAGCAGCTTAGACTCCGTTAGCTCCTACAATGAGCAGTTCTTC.

This clone was seen only once. The CDR3 here is CARKLAGGPPDTQYF. DNA of the CDR3: TGTGCCAGAAAACTAGCGGGAGGTCCCCCAGATACGCAGTATTTT. This chain links TRBV2 with TRBJ2-3, with 12 bases fitting TRBD2. The V and J ends lost 9 bases and 4 bases, in that order; junction bases with no gene match: 8. This CDR3 spans 15 amino acids. Germline CDR1 reads SNHLY; CDR2 reads FYNNEI.

This sequence joins TRBV5-6 and TRBJ1-1; tentatively, D is TRBD1 (5 bases). CDR1 SGHDT and CDR2 YYEEEE come from the germline V gene. Trimming removed 0 bases at V and 2 bases at J, with 8 bases between. This CDR3 contains 14 residues. CDR3 sequence (DNA): TGTGCCAGCAGCTTGGGACAGAGTAACACTGAAGCTTTCTTT. Protein sequence: CASSLGQSNTEAFF.

The rearrangement uses TRBV19 and TRBJ2-7; 9 positions agree with TRBD2. The CDR3 loop spans 14 amino acids. CDR1 is LNHDA and CDR2 is SQIVND in the germline V gene (reference sequence). Trimming took 3 bases from V and 7 from J; bases not matched to a gene: 7. The CDR3 bases are TGTGCCAGTAGTATGTTGGGACTAGCATCTGAGCAGTACTTC. This sequence encodes CASSMLGLASEQYF.

This rearrangement joins TRBV7-8 to TRBJ2-5; the match to TRBD1 covers 7 bases. The ends lost 1 base at V and 3 bases at J; junction bases unmatched: 2. Germline assignment: CDR1 SGHVS and CDR2 FQNEAQ. The CDR3 is 14 amino acids. The CDR3 nucleotides read TGTGCCAGCAGCTTAGTCCAGGGGGAAGAGACCCAGTACTTC. It specifies CASSLVQGEETQYF.

The table lists this clone with a count of one. This chain uses TRBV4-1 with TRBJ2-7; unclear D gene. The CDR3 sequence is 17 residues long. The germline V gene has CDR1 MGHRA and CDR2 YSYEKL. Trimming removed 0 bases from V and 0 bases from J, with 15 bases in between. In DNA, the CDR3 is TGCGCCAGCAGCCAAGATTTGGGCAGCATTTACTCCTACGAGCAGTACTTC. It specifies CASSQDLGSIYSYEQYF.

V is TRBV15 and J is TRBJ2-3, with D perhaps matching TRBD2 (5 bases). From germline, CDR1 is LNHNV and CDR2 YYDKDF (reference sequence). The V end was cut by 5 bases, the J end by 4 bases, with 13 bases between. The CDR3 is 14 amino acids. The chain's CDR3 is CATSRGLSPDTQYF. CDR3 DNA sequence: TGTGCCACCAGCCGGGGTCTCAGCCCAGATACGCAGTATTTT.

The rearrangement links TRBV19 to TRBJ2-7; D call uncertain. V was shortened by 3 bases and J by 6 bases, with 9 bases between the two germline ends. Germline V gene lookup returns CDR1 LNHDA and CDR2 SQIVND (reference sequence). This CDR3 is built from 12 residues. DNA of the CDR3: TGTGCCAGTAGTATCTTGCACGGCGAGCAGTACTTC. Amino acids: CASSILHGEQYF.